This note documents a single T cell receptor beta chain sequence. No antigen is known for it. Per-nucleotide qualities are absent, and no much larger clonotype sits a single base away. Library creation used the immunoSEQ multiplex PCR assay. As stored in TCRdb, this immuneACCESS dataset retains in-frame rearrangements with V and J assigned. A fraction of the clones does not appear; measured against another copy, unresolved V genes explain less than half of the discrepancy, and the remainder lacks a known reason. The sample has approximately 59,000 clones on record, around 91% of them singletons. The ten largest clones represent approximately 1.5% of the sample. The data derive from a study of T cell changes during pregnancy in multiple sclerosis (dated by TCRdb to the late 2010s). Notes on the research overall: The study looked at changes in the T cell repertoire across pregnancy in women with multiple sclerosis.

CDR1 SGHTA and CDR2 FQGTGA are derived from the germline V gene. The CDR3 covers 15 residues, taking in both the cysteine and the phenylalanine. Only the CDR3 DNA is retained, 45 bases long and in frame from the first base. The trim is 5 bases for V and 6 bases for J, with a gap of 16 bases between the germline ends. The input for sequencing was peripheral blood, taken in the third trimester of pregnancy. The rearranged segments are TRBV7-3 and TRBJ2-2; TRBD2 is possibly the D segment (5 matching bases). This clonotype was sampled from a female donor in good health, enrolled as a control in a pregnancy study. The CDR3 is CASSPSGYGAGELFF. The DNA sequence reads TGTGCCAGCAGCCCGAGCGGTTATGGGGCCGGGGAGCTGTTTTTT.